This entry lists 20 T cell receptor beta chains sequenced from one sample in a study of human T cells and chemical hapten exposure (dated by TCRdb to about 2021). The library was produced with 5' RACE. Sequencing relied on an Illumina MiSeq. The raw public data were reprocessed by TCRdb itself: fastp quality trimming at Q25, MiXCR clonotype calling, in-frame beta chains only. Identical CDR3 proteins give one entry, which carries the most common genes and DNA. Across this sample there are about 140,000 distinct CDR3 sequences, with around 4% seen only once. The ten largest account for about 1.3% of the sample. Total RNA was isolated from unfractionated whole blood collected in Tempus Blood RNA tubes. These TCRs come from a female donor in good health.

This clonotype was picked up many times. In DNA form, the CDR3 reads TGCGCCAGCAGCCAAGGATCATCGGGTTATACGCAGTATTTT. Amino acid sequence: CASSQGSSGYTQYF. The chain employs TRBV4-1 and TRBJ2-3; no reliable D call. Looked up from germline, CDR1 is MGHRA and CDR2 is YSYEKL. V lost 1 base to trimming and J lost 7 bases, with 12 bases between them. The CDR3 is made up of 14 amino acids.

The table lists this clonotype with many counts. The rearrangement joins TRBV30 to TRBJ1-6; a possible D gene is TRBD1 (6 bases). In germline, CDR1 is GTSNPN, CDR2 SVGIG (reference sequence). This CDR3 comprises 16 residues. V lost 2 bases and J 3 bases, leaving 14 bases between the germline ends. CDR3 in amino acids: CAWSTGRRNYNSPLHF. CDR3 nucleotides: TGTGCCTGGAGTACAGGGAGGAGGAACTATAATTCACCCCTCCACTTT.

This clonotype has ten or more counts. This chain connects TRBV2 to TRBJ2-2, with D uncertain. The CDR3 length is 13 residues. CDR1 is SNHLY and CDR2 is FYNNEI in the germline V gene. Deletions cut 7 bases from V and 3 bases from J, with 9 bases between. In DNA, the CDR3 is TGTGCCAGCACAGGTGTCTACACCGGGGAGCTGTTTTTT. Translated, it gives CASTGVYTGELFF. The complete variable domain, with remaining parts taken from reference TRBV2 and TRBJ2-2, reads EPEVTQTPSHQVTQMGQEVILRCVPISNHLYFYWYRQILGQKVEFLVSFYNNEISEKSEIFDDQFSVERPDGSNFTLKIRSTKLEDSAMYFCASTGVYTGELFFGEGSRLTVL.

As regards this clonotype: A much larger clone differs from this one at a single base, so this may be a read error. V is TRBV29-1 and J is TRBJ2-1, with D unclear. In germline, CDR1 is SQVTM, CDR2 ANQGSEA. V lost 2 bases to trimming and J lost 8 bases, with 10 bases between them. The CDR3 sequence is 12 residues long. The DNA of the CDR3 is TGCAGCGTTGAATCTGGTTCCCATGAGCAGTTCTTC. Protein product: CSVESGSHEQFF.

In its sample, this clonotype was seen many times. The chain combines TRBV6-1 with TRBJ2-1; 14 bases align to TRBD2. The length of the CDR3 is 18 residues. V gave up 3 bases and J gave up 3 bases; unmatched junction bases: 7. Germline V lookup: CDR1 MNHNS, CDR2 SASEGT. The DNA for the CDR3 is TGTGCCAGCAGTGAGCGACTAGCGGGGGGGCCCCTCTACAATGAGCAGTTCTTC. This sequence encodes CASSERLAGGPLYNEQFF.

This clonotype was counted many times. This chain uses TRBV20-1 with TRBJ2-6; TRBD1 might be the D (6 bases). The CDR3 length is 17 residues. Between the trimmed V and J ends, which lost 0 bases and 1 base, there was a span of 13 bases. Germline CDR1 reads DFQATT; CDR2 reads SNEGSKA (reference sequence). The CDR3 DNA is TGCAGTGCTAGAGATGTTAGGACAGCTTCTGGGGCCAACGTCCTGACTTTC. Its translation: CSARDVRTASGANVLTF.

This clonotype was seen ten or more times. This chain connects TRBV4-3 to TRBJ1-2; perhaps TRBD1 as D (5 bases). Trimming took off 1 base at V and 4 bases at J, with 16 bases between the two ends. This CDR3 comprises 16 residues. CDR1 is LGHNA and CDR2 is YSLEER in the germline V gene. CDR3 sequence (DNA): TGCGCCAGCAGCCAAGCATTAGGGACGTCGAGCTATGGCTACACCTTC. Amino acid sequence: CASSQALGTSSYGYTF.

The chain combines TRBV12-5 with TRBJ1-1; D is undetermined. The CDR3 length is 12 residues. CDR1 and CDR2 from the germline V gene are LGHNT and FRNRAP. Trimming cost V 7 bases and J 5 bases, with 11 bases left between them. CDR3 nucleotide sequence: TGTGCTAGTGCCGTCGGGAGGACTGAAGCTTTCTTT. Its protein product is CASAVGRTEAFF.

In this sample, this clonotype turned up a few times. The chain couples TRBV9 to TRBJ2-7; no clear D. The germline V gene encodes CDR1 SGDLS and CDR2 YYNGEE. Trimming took off 4 bases at V and 4 bases at J, with 18 bases between the two ends. The CDR3 is made up of 15 amino acids. CDR3 loop: CASSPTSQTPYEQYF. The CDR3 DNA is TGTGCCAGCAGCCCGACCTCACAGACACCTTACGAGCAGTACTTC.

There are a few counts of this clonotype. CDR3 in amino acids: CASRETGGDQPQHF. As DNA, the CDR3 is TGTGCCAGCAGGGAGACAGGGGGCGATCAGCCCCAGCATTTT. The chain couples TRBV25-1 to TRBJ1-5; TRBD1 agrees at 10 bases. Germline V gene lookup returns CDR1 MGHDK and CDR2 SYGVNS. V lost 6 bases to trimming and J lost 5 bases; unmatched junction nucleotides: 4. CDR3 length: 14 residues. Together with reference TRBV25-1 and TRBJ1-5, the CDR3 gives the full variable domain: EADIYQTPRYLVIGTGKKITLECSQTMGHDKMYWYQQDPGMELHLIHYSYGVNSTEKGDLSSESTVSRIRTEHFPLTLESARPSHTSQYLCASRETGGDQPQHFGDGTRLSIL.

The gene calls are TRBV14 and TRBJ1-1, with 8 bases lining up with TRBD1. The CDR3 runs to 16 residues. V trimming: 4 bases; J trimming: 3 bases; junction bases outside the gene matches: 10. Germline V gives CDR1 SGHDN, CDR2 FVKESK. The CDR3 loop reads CASSPGTGFGDTEAFF. The CDR3 DNA reads as TGTGCCAGCAGCCCAGGGACAGGCTTCGGGGACACTGAAGCTTTCTTT.

This clonotype was seen many times. The chain combines TRBV7-7 with TRBJ2-5; TRBD2 aligns across 9 bases. Looked up from germline, CDR1 is SSHAT and CDR2 is FNYEAQ (reference sequence). CDR3 length equals 15 residues. Trimming cost V 1 base and J 5 bases; bases outside gene matches: 5. The CDR3 is CASSLGAGGSETQYF. The CDR3 coding sequence is TGTGCCAGCAGCTTAGGAGCGGGGGGTTCGGAGACCCAGTACTTC.

This clonotype was found many times. The chain employs TRBV7-2 and TRBJ2-3; the D gene is possibly TRBD2 (5 bases). Germline V gives CDR1 SGHTA, CDR2 FQGNSA. The CDR3 has 12 residues. The V end lost 4 bases, the J end lost 12 bases, and 14 bases lay between the germline ends. As DNA, the CDR3 is TGTGCCAGCAGCTCGTGTATGAGGGTTCAGTATTTT. Translating it yields CASSSCMRVQYF.

This clonotype was recorded many times. The chain carries TRBV12-5 and TRBJ2-7; no definite D call. The V gene lost 1 base and the J gene lost 6 bases, with 7 bases spanning the gap. Germline V gene lookup returns CDR1 LGHNT and CDR2 FRNRAP. The CDR3 totals 12 residues. The CDR3, as DNA: TGTGCTAGTGGTTTGGCCGCTTTCGAGCAGTACTTC. It yields the protein CASGLAAFEQYF.

The chain employs TRBV5-5 and TRBJ2-1; 10 bases fit TRBD2. The CDR3 spans 15 residues. The V segment lost 0 bases and the J segment 9 bases; nucleotides outside the gene matches: 6. The germline CDR1 and CDR2 sequences are SGHKS and YYEKEE (reference sequence). CDR3: CASSLEGLAAGEQFF. CDR3 nucleotide sequence: TGTGCCAGCAGCTTGGAAGGACTAGCGGCCGGTGAGCAGTTCTTC.

This clonotype was observed at least ten times. This chain joins TRBV27 and TRBJ1-1, with a tentative D call TRBD1 (5 bases). V lost 6 bases to trimming and J lost 5 bases, with 13 bases between them. CDR1 MNHEY and CDR2 SMNVEV come from the germline V gene (reference sequence). The CDR3 contains 13 residues. Here the CDR3 DNA reads TGTGCCAGCAGAAGGGGTCTGTGGACTGAAGCTTTCTTT. This encodes CASRRGLWTEAFF.

This clonotype appeared many times. V gene TRBV7-2 combines with J gene TRBJ2-3; maybe TRBD1 (7 bases). V gave up 1 base and J gave up 6 bases, with 14 bases separating them. The CDR3 consists of 15 residues. CDR1 and CDR2 from the germline V gene are SGHTA and FQGNSA. CDR3 DNA: TGTGCCAGCAGCTTAGGGGCAGGGGGGAGCGATACGCAGTATTTT. Its protein is CASSLGAGGSDTQYF.

Details on this clonotype: This clone may be a read error of a much larger clone one base away. This chain links TRBV3-1 with TRBJ2-5; D gene ambiguous. This CDR3 has 15 amino acids. The germline CDR1 and CDR2 sequences are LGHDT and YNNKEL (reference sequence). V lost 6 bases and J lost 1, with 15 bases in between. The CDR3 loop is CASRPTDRAQETQYF. In nucleotides, the CDR3 is TGTGCCAGCAGGCCTACCGATAGGGCCCAAGAGACCCAGTACTTC.

This clonotype was picked up a small number of times. The rearrangement uses TRBV29-1 and TRBJ2-7, with D possibly TRBD2 on 5 matching bases. Trimming removed 4 bases from V and 0 bases from J, with 10 bases in between. Germline loops: CDR1 SQVTM, CDR2 ANQGSEA. CDR3 length: 13 amino acids. The CDR3 sequence is CSVGRGFSYEQYF. DNA for the CDR3: TGCAGCGTTGGACGCGGGTTCTCCTACGAGCAGTACTTC.

The sample holds a few counts of this clonotype. CDR3 DNA: TGTGCCAGCAGCCCCCGGACCGGAGCCTACGAGCAGTACTTC. As protein: CASSPRTGAYEQYF. The chain joins TRBV13 to TRBJ2-7, with D uncertain. Germline-derived CDR1 and CDR2 are PRHDT and FYEKMQ (reference sequence). The CDR3 consists of 14 residues. V lost 5 bases and J lost 2, with 13 bases in between.